This is a list of T cell receptor beta chains from one sample in a study of blood T cell repertoires in COVID-19. Using immunoSEQ multiplex PCR, the repertoire was profiled, and TCRdb retains in-frame clones only, with some absent. Among roughly 130,000 clones listed, more than 75% were seen once. The sequenced material came from peripheral blood. These receptor sequences come from a woman aged 55 to 70 with acute or convalescent COVID-19. Each CDR3 is given with its conserved first and last residue. Fields, in order: CDR3 protein, CDR3 DNA, J gene, clone size, D gene, V gene. The D gene is left open where the match is weak. Size values are once, few and many counts, or a class for expanded clones, and some rows have none.

CASSLAGGRSYNEQFF TGTGCCAGCAGCTTAGCGGGAGGTAGGTCCTACAATGAGCAGTTCTTC TRBJ2-1 - - TRBV7-9
CASSLGSGVTEAFF TGTGCCAGCAGCTTAGGGTCGGGGGTTACTGAAGCTTTCTTT TRBJ1-1 - - TRBV11-2
CASRPLDRNTGELFF TGTGCCAGCAGACCTCTGGACAGAAACACCGGGGAGCTGTTTTTT TRBJ2-2 - - TRBV11-2
CASSEGRTAEAFF TGCGCCAGCAGTGAGGGAAGGACAGCTGAAGCTTTCTTT TRBJ1-1 - - TRBV10-1
CASSQQDTGELFF TGTGCCAGCTCACAACAGGACACCGGGGAGCTGTTTTTT TRBJ2-2 - - TRBV18
CASSPGSGSGQETQYF TGCGCCAGCAGCCCCGGTAGCGGGAGCGGCCAAGAGACCCAGTACTTC TRBJ2-5 - TRBD2 TRBV5-1
CASSPPGLAGVIEQFF TGTGCCAGTAGTCCCCCCGGGTTAGCGGGAGTAATTGAGCAGTTCTTC TRBJ2-1 - TRBD2 TRBV19
CASSSLYGNTGELFF TGTGCCAGCAGTTCCCTTTACGGGAACACCGGGGAGCTGTTTTTT TRBJ2-2 - - TRBV27
CASSLARGEYEKLFF TGCGCCAGCAGCTTGGCCAGGGGAGAGTATGAAAAACTGTTTTTT TRBJ1-4 - - TRBV5-1
CASTLGGLYQETQYF TGTGCCAGCACCCTCGGGGGACTATACCAAGAGACCCAGTACTTC TRBJ2-5 - TRBD2 TRBV6-5
CASSSAPGTGSGYTF TGTGCCAGCAGCTCAGCCCCCGGGACAGGGAGTGGCTACACCTTC TRBJ1-2 - TRBD1 TRBV7-3
CASSLLNEQFF TGTGCCAGCAGTTTGCTAAATGAGCAGTTCTTC TRBJ2-1 - - TRBV27
CASSITFQTSGNYEQYF TGCGCCAGCAGCATAACATTCCAGACTAGCGGTAACTACGAGCAGTACTTC TRBJ2-7 - TRBD2 TRBV5-1
CSVDSGTDTQYF TGCAGCGTTGACTCAGGGACAGATACGCAGTATTTT TRBJ2-3 - - TRBV29-1
CASSIMGQGREQPQHF TGTGCCAGTAGTATTATGGGACAGGGAAGGGAGCAGCCCCAGCATTTT TRBJ1-5 - TRBD1 TRBV19
CAWRDDDRAYTQYF TGTGCCTGGAGAGACGATGACAGGGCTTATACGCAGTATTTT TRBJ2-3 - TRBD1 TRBV30
CASSPTGRAQYF TGTGCCAGCAGCCCAACAGGGAGGGCCCAGTACTTC TRBJ2-5 once - TRBV5-6
CASSQDMGPSLHF TGTGCCAGCAGCCAAGATATGGGGCCCTCCCTCCACTTT TRBJ1-6 - - TRBV3-1/TRBV3-2
CASSQAGTGELFF TGTGCCAGCAGCCAGGCCGGCACCGGGGAGCTGTTTTTT TRBJ2-2 - - TRBV6-5
CASSFLKRLANYNEQFF TGTGCCAGCAGCTTCCTCAAGAGACTAGCTAACTACAATGAGCAGTTCTTC TRBJ2-1 - TRBD2 TRBV7-9
CASSHIGTVGNTIYF TGTGCCAGCAGCCATATCGGGACAGTCGGAAACACCATATATTTT TRBJ1-3 - TRBD1 TRBV3-1/TRBV3-2
CASTLGSPGEALHF TGTGCCAGCACCCTAGGTAGTCCCGGGGAGGCCCTCCACTTT TRBJ1-6 once - TRBV6-5
CASSMDTGGGNQPQHF TGTGCCAGTAGTATGGATACAGGGGGGGGGAATCAGCCCCAGCATTTT TRBJ1-5 once TRBD1 TRBV19
CASSERDGYGYTF TGCGCCAGCAGTGAGCGGGATGGTTATGGCTACACCTTC TRBJ1-2 few - TRBV10-2
CAITRQGEDYGYTF TGTGCCATCACCCGACAGGGGGAGGACTATGGCTACACCTTC TRBJ1-2 - TRBD1 TRBV10-3
CASSDTGPWAPLHF TGTGCCAGCAGCGATACAGGCCCCTGGGCACCCCTCCACTTT TRBJ1-6 - - TRBV7-9